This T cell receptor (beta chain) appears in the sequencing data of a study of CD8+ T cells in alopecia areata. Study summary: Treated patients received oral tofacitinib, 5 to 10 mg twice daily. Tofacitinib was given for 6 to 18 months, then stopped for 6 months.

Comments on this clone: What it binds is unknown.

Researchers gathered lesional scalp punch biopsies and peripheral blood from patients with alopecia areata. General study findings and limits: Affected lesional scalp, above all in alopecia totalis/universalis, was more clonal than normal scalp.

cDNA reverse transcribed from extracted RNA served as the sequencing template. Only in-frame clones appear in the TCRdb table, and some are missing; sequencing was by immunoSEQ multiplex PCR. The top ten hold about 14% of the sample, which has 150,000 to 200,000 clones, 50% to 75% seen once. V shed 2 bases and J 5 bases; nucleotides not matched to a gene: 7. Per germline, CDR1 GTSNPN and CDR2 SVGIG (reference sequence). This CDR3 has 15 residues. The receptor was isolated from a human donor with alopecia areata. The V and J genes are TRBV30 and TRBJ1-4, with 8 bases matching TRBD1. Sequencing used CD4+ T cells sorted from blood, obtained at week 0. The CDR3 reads CAWSLGQGKNEKLFF. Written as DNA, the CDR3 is TGTGCCTGGAGTCTTGGACAGGGAAAAAATGAAAAACTGTTTTTT. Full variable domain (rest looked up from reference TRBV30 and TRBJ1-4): SQTIHQWPATLVQPVGSPLSLECTVEGTSNPNLYWYRQAAGRGLQLLFYSVGIGQISSEVPQNLSASRPQDRQFILSSKKLLLSDSGFYLCAWSLGQGKNEKLFFGSGTQLSVL.